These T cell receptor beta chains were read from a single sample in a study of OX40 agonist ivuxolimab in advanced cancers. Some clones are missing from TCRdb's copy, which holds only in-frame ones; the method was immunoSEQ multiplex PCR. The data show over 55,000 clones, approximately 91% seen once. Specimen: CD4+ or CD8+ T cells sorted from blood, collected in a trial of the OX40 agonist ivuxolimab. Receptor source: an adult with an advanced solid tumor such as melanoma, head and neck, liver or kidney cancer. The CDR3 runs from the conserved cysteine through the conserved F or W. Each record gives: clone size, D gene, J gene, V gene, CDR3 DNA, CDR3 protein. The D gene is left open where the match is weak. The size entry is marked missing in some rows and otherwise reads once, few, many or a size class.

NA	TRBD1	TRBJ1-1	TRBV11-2	TGTGCCAGCAGCTTCCCCCAGGGGGTGAACACTGAAGCTTTCTTT	CASSFPQGVNTEAFF
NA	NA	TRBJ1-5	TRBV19	TGTGCCAGTAGTTCCTGGGATCAGCCCCAGCATTTT	CASSSWDQPQHF
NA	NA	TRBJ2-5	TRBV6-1	TGTGCCAGCAGTGTGGGCCCCGGGGGCTCCCAAGAGACCCAGTACTTC	CASSVGPGGSQETQYF
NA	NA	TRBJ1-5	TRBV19	TGTGCCAGTAGTATAGATGAGGATCAGCCCCAGCATTTT	CASSIDEDQPQHF
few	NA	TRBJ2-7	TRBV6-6	TGTGCCAGCAGTTACTCTGCTGAATCCTACGAGCAGTACTTC	CASSYSAESYEQYF
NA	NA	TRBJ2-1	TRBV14	TGTGCCAGCAGCCAAAACCAGTACAATGAGCAGTTCTTC	CASSQNQYNEQFF
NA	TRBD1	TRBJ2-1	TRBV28	TGTGCCAGCAAAAACTCCGGGACAGGAAACTACAATGAGCAGTTCTTC	CASKNSGTGNYNEQFF
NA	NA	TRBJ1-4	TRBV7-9	TGTGCCAGCAGCGGGCGGGAAAAACTGTTTTTT	CASSGREKLFF
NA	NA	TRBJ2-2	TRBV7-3	TGTGCCAGCAGCGCCCGTCCCGGGGAGCTGTTTTTT	CASSARPGELFF
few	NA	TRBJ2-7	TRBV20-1	TGCAGTCCATTAGTTGTGTACGAGCAGTACTTC	CSPLVVYEQYF
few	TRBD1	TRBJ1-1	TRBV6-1	TGTGCCAGCAGGGGGGGACAGGGAAACACTGAAGCTTTCTTT	CASRGGQGNTEAFF
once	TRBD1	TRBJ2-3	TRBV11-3	TGTGCCAGCAGCCCGGGGACAGGCACAGATACGCAGTATTTT	CASSPGTGTDTQYF
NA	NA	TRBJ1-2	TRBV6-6	TGTGCCAGCAGTTCCGGGGGTTCTATTGGCTACACCTTC	CASSSGGSIGYTF
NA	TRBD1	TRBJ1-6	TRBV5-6	TGTGCCAGCAGCTGGGGACAGGGATCCTATAATTCACCCCTCCACTTT	CASSWGQGSYNSPLHF
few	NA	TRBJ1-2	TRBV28	TGTGCCAGCAGTAGCAACTATGGCTACACCTTC	CASSSNYGYTF
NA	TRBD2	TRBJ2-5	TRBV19	TGTGCCAGTAGACCGAGACTAGCGGGGGACCAAGAGACCCAGTACTTC	CASRPRLAGDQETQYF
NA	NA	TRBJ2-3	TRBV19	TGTGCCAGTAGTATGGTCTCCGGGGGACCAGATACGCAGTATTTT	CASSMVSGGPDTQYF
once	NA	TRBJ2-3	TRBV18	TGTGCCAGCTCACCACCTTCATCTTGGGATACGCAGTATTTT	CASSPPSSWDTQYF
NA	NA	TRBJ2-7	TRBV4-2	TGTGCCAGCAGCTACGTACAGGATACCTACGAGCAGTACTTC	CASSYVQDTYEQYF
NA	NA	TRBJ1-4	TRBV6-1	TGTGCCAGCAGTGAACCTCCCATACGACGATCGGATGAAAAACTGTTTTTT	CASSEPPIRRSDEKLFF
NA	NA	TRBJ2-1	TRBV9	TGTGCCAGCAGCTATGCCCCCAGTAATGAGCAGTTCTTC	CASSYAPSNEQFF
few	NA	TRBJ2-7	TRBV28	TGTGCCAGCAGTCCAGGAGGGCAGCTCTACGAGCAGTACTTC	CASSPGGQLYEQYF
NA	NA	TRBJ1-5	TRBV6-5	TGTGCCAGCCGAGCTATGAATCAGCCCCAGCATTTT	CASRAMNQPQHF
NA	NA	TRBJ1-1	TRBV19	TGTGCCAGTAGTATAGAGGCGGGCACTGAAGCTTTCTTT	CASSIEAGTEAFF
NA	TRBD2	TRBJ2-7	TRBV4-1	TGCGCCAGCAGCCAAGTCCTAGGGACTAGCGGGAGGTACGAGCAGTACTTC	CASSQVLGTSGRYEQYF
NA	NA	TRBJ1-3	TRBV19	TGTGCCAGTACTGTGGGACACGAGAATGGAAACACCATATATTTT	CASTVGHENGNTIYF
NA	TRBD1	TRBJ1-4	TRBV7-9	TGTGCCAGCAGAGACAGGGCCAATGAAAAACTGTTTTTT	CASRDRANEKLFF
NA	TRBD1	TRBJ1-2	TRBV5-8	TGTGCCAGCAACCCTACCGGGGTACAGGGGAAAGCCTTCTTC	CASNPTGVQGKAFF
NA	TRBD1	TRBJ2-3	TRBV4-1	TGCGCCAGCAGCCAAGATAGGACAGGGGTAGCAGATACGCAGTATTTT	CASSQDRTGVADTQYF
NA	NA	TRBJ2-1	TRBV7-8	TGTGCCAGCAGCTTAGTGGGGGCTTCCTACAATGAGCAGTTCTTC	CASSLVGASYNEQFF
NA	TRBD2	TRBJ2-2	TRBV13	TGTGCCAGCACCCCCCGGCGGGGGGGCCCCGGGGAGCTGTTTTTT	CASTPRRGGPGELFF
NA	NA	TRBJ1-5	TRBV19	TGTGCCAGTATCAACACGAGGGCAGCTCCCGGGCGCAATCAGCCCCAGCATTTT	CASINTRAAPGRNQPQHF
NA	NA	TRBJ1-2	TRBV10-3	TGTGCCATCAGGGGGGAGTATGGCTACACCTTC	CAIRGEYGYTF
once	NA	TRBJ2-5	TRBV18	TGTGCCAGCTCACCAGCCTTACAAGAGACCCAGTACTTC	CASSPALQETQYF
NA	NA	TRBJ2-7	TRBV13	TGTGCCAGCAGCCGCCGGACGGATCCTTCCTACGAGCAGTACTTC	CASSRRTDPSYEQYF
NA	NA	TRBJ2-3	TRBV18	TGTGCCAGCTCGCACGATAACAGGGCCTTGGATACGCAGTATTTT	CASSHDNRALDTQYF
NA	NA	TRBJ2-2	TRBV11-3	TGTGCCAGCAGCTTCGGTCGGAACACCGGGGAGCTGTTTTTT	CASSFGRNTGELFF
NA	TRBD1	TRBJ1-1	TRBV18	TGTGCCAGCTCACCACAGGGGGCGACCGGAACTGAAGCTTTCTTT	CASSPQGATGTEAFF
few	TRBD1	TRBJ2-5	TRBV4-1	TGCGCCAGCAGCCTAACAGGGGGCGCGGGGGAGACCCAGTACTTC	CASSLTGGAGETQYF
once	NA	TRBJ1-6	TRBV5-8	TGTGCCAGCAGCTTGGGTGGAGGCTCTTCCTCCTATAATTCACCCCTCCACTTT	CASSLGGGSSSYNSPLHF